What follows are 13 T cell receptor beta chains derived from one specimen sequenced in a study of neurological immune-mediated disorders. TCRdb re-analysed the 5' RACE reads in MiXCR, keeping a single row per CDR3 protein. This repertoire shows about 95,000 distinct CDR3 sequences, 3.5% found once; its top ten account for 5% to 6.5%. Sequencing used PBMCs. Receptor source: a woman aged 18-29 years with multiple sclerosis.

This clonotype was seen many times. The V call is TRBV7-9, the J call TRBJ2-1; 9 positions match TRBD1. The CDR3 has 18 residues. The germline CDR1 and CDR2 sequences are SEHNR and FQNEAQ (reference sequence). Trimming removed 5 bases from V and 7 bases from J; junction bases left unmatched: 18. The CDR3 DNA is TGTGCCAGCAGCCCAGAGGGTGTTTGGGACAGGGCGGAGAATGAGCAGTTCTTC. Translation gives CASSPEGVWDRAENEQFF.

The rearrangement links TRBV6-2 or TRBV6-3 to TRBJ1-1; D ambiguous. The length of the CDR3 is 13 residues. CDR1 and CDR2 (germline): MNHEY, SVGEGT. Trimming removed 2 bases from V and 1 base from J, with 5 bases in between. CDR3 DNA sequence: TGTGCCAGCAGTTACCGGGGGAACACTGAAGCTTTCTTT. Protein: CASSYRGNTEAFF.

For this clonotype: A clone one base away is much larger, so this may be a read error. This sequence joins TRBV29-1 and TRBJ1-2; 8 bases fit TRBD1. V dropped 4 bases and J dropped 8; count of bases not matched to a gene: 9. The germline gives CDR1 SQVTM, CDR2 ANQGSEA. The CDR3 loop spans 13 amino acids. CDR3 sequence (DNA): TGCAGCGTTGCAACGCAGACAGGGGTCGGCTACACCTTC. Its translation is CSVATQTGVGYTF.

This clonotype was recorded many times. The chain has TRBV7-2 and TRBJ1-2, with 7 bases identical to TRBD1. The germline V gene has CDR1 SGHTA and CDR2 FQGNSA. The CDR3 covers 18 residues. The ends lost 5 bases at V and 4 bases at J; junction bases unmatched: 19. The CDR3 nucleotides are TGTGCCAGCAGCGGCGGGCGAGGGACAGCGACCTCTCGCTATGGCTACACCTTC. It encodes CASSGGRGTATSRYGYTF. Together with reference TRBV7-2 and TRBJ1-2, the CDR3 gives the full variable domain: GAGVSQSPSNKVTEKGKDVELRCDPISGHTALYWYRQSLGQGLEFLIYFQGNSAPDKSGLPSDRFSAERTGGSVSTLTIQRTQQEDSAVYLCASSGGRGTATSRYGYTFGSGTRLTVV.

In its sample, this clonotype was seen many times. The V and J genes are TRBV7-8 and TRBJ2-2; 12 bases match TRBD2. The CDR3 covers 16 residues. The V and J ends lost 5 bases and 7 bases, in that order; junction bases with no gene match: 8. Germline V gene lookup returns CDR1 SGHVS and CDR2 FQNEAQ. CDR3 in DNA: TGTGCCAGCAGCCCGCAGACTAGCGGGGGAGGCGGGGAGCTGTTTTTT. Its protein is CASSPQTSGGGGELFF.

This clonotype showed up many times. CDR3 sequence reads: CASSLRTGNTGELFF. As DNA, the CDR3 is TGCGCCAGCAGCTTAAGGACAGGGAACACCGGGGAGCTGTTTTTT. The genes are TRBV5-1 and TRBJ2-2; 7 bases align to TRBD1. This CDR3 contains 15 residues. CDR1 is SGHRS and CDR2 is YFSETQ in the germline V gene. V was clipped by 2 bases and J by 1 base; unmatched bases: 2.

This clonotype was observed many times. CDR3 loop: CATSREPGTGTYEQYF. The CDR3 region has the DNA TGTGCCACCAGCAGAGAACCCGGGACAGGCACCTACGAGCAGTACTTC. The chain recombines TRBV15 with TRBJ2-7, with 8 bases aligning to TRBD1. Germline V gene data show CDR1 as LNHNV and CDR2 as YYDKDF (reference sequence). The CDR3 runs 16 residues. The V segment lost 0 bases and the J segment 2 bases; nucleotides outside the gene matches: 6. The complete variable domain, with remaining parts taken from reference TRBV15 and TRBJ2-7, reads DAMVIQNPRYQVTQFGKPVTLSCSQTLNHNVMYWYQQKSSQAPKLLFHYYDKDFNNEADTPDNFQSRRPNTSFCFLDIRSPGLGDTAMYLCATSREPGTGTYEQYFGPGTRLTVT.

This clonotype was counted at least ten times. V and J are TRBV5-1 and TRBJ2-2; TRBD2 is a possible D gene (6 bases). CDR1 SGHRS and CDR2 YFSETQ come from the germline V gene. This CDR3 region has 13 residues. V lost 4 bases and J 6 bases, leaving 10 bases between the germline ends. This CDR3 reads CASSLEGPGELFF. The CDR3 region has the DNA TGCGCCAGCAGCCTGGAGGGTCCCGGGGAGCTGTTTTTT.

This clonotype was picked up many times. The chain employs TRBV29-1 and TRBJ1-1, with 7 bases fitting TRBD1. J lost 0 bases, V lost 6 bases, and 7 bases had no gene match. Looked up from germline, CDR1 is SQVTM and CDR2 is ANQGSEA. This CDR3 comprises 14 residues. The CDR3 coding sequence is TGCAGCGTCGGGGCCAGGGGGATGAACACTGAAGCTTTCTTT. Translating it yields CSVGARGMNTEAFF. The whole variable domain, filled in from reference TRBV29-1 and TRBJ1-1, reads SAVISQKPSRDICQRGTSLTIQCQVDSQVTMMFWYRQQPGQSLTLIATANQGSEATYESGFVIDKFPISRPNLTFSTLTVSNMSPEDSSIYLCSVGARGMNTEAFFGQGTRLTVV.

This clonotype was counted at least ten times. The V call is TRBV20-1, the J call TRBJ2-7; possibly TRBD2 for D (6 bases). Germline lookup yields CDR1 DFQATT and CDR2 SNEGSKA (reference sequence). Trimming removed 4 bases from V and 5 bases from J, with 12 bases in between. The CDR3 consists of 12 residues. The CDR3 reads CSATGERNEQYF. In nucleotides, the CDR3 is TGCAGTGCTACGGGAGAACGAAACGAGCAGTACTTC.

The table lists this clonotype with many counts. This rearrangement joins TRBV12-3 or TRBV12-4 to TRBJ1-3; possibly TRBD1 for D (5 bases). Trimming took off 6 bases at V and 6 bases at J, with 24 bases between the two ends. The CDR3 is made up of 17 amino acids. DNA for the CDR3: TGTGCCAGCAGACCCCCGATCTCGAAGGGGTTGATAAACACCATATATTTT. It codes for CASRPPISKGLINTIYF.

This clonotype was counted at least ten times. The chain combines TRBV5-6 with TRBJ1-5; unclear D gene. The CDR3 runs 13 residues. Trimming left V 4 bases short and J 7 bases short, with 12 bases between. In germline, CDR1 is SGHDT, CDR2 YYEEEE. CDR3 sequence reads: CASSRAEGQPQHF. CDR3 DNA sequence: TGTGCCAGCAGCCGGGCGGAGGGCCAGCCCCAGCATTTT.

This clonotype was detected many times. The CDR3 protein is CASSHDSTGETQYF. The CDR3 DNA reads as TGCGCCAGCAGCCACGATTCGACGGGAGAGACCCAGTACTTC. The chain employs TRBV5-1 and TRBJ2-5; D remains unclear. There are 14 residues in the CDR3. Germline lookup yields CDR1 SGHRS and CDR2 YFSETQ. Trimming removed 4 bases at V and 4 bases at J, with 14 bases between.